Listed below are T cell receptor beta chains from one sample, sequenced in a study of control samples from healthy donors and cancer patients. Profiled with immunoSEQ multiplex PCR; TCRdb holds only in-frame clones, not every one. This table has about 150,000 clones, 85% to 95% appearing once. The sample was blood. These receptors came from a middle-aged man in good health. CDR3s leave out the opening cysteine and the closing phenylalanine or tryptophan. Clone sizes are given selectively: once, few, many, or a class where the clone is expanded.

J	size	V	CDR3
TRBJ1-4	-	TRBV5-8	ASSLKGDEKLF
TRBJ1-2	-	TRBV27	ASSLRQNYGYT
TRBJ2-7	few	TRBV5-1	ASSLGYEQY
TRBJ1-5	once	TRBV28	ASSFRASNQPQH
TRBJ2-5	-	TRBV15	ATSGSGGARETQY
TRBJ2-5	-	TRBV6-1	ASSEAPGGQETQY
TRBJ2-7	-	TRBV27	ASSLSMGAEQY
TRBJ1-2	-	TRBV2	ASSEERGGYGYT
TRBJ1-1	-	TRBV19	ASSMRAGGTEAF
TRBJ1-1	-	TRBV18	ASSLGLLDTEAF
TRBJ1-2	-	TRBV7-9	ASSLITSEPMSGYT
TRBJ2-1	-	TRBV6-6	ASRKYNEQF
TRBJ1-6	-	TRBV7-2	ASTGQGATLYNSPLH
TRBJ2-1	-	TRBV7-8	ASSLGAGGLNGNEQF
TRBJ2-3	-	TRBV7-9	ASSFYQGLPDTQY
TRBJ2-3	-	TRBV10-1	ASSGPGFADTQY
TRBJ2-1	once	TRBV5-8	ASSLGDATYNEQF
TRBJ2-7	-	TRBV29-1	SVGGERYEQY
TRBJ2-3	-	TRBV27	ASSTLFGTANPSTDTQY
TRBJ2-2	-	TRBV5-1	ASSKSGVTGELF
TRBJ2-2	-	TRBV6-6	ASSPPGPGRRIGELF
TRBJ2-5	-	TRBV5-4	ASSLFGLGETQY
TRBJ1-5	-	TRBV7-2	ASSLGYSNQPQH
TRBJ2-2	-	TRBV25-1	ASSEYPQGTGELF
TRBJ2-7	-	TRBV9	ASSPQSGGGDEQY
TRBJ2-2	once	TRBV4-1	ASSHPTLAGGTGELF
TRBJ1-2	-	TRBV2	ASWSGTGAPIYGYT
TRBJ1-5	once	TRBV7-9	ASSSEGTPNQPQH
TRBJ1-2	-	TRBV7-9	ASSLGLPQGYT